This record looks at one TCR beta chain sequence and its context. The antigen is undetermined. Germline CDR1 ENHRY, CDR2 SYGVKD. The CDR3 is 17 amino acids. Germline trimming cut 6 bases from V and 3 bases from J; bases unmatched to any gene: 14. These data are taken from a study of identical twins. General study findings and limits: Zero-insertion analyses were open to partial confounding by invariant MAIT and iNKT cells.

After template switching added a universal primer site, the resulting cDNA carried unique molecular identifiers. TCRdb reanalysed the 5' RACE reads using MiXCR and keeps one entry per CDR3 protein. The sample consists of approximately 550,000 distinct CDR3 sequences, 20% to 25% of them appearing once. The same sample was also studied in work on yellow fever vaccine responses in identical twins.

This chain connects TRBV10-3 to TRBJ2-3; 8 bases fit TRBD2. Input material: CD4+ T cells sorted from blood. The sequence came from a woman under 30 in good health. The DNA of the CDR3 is TGTGCCATCAGGCCGCGTGGCAAGCGGGAGAGGACAGATACGCAGTATTTT. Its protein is CAIRPRGKRERTDTQYF.